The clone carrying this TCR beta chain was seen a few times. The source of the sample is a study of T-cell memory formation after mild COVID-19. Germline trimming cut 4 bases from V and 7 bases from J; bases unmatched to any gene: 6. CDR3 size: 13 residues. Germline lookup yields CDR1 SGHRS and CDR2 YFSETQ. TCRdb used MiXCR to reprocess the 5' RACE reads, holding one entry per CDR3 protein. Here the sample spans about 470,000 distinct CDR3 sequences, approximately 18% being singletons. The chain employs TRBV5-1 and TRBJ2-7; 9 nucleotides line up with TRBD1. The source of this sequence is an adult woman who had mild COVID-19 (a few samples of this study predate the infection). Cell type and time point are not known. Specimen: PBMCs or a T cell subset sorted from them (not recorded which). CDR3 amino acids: CASSGQGLEEQYF. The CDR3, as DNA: TGCGCCAGCAGCGGACAGGGGCTCGAGGAGCAGTACTTC.